This record looks at one T cell receptor beta chain sequence and its context. Repertoires were generated with immunoSEQ multiplex PCR, while TCRdb's copy carries only in-frame clones and drops some. Of about 76,000 clones detected, 75% to 90% appear once; the ten largest clones hold approximately 6.3%. This sample was included in a study of blood T cell repertoires in COVID-19. Turning to the study itself: Both acute and convalescent COVID-19 samples were obtained from the United States, Italy and Spain. The analysed material was cDNA or gDNA that came from T cells, B-cell-depleted T cells, or PBMCs.

The CDR3 covers 13 residues. The germline V gene has CDR1 LGHNA and CDR2 YSLEER. With 0 bases removed from V and 10 bases from J, the gap between germline ends came to 7 bases. The sequencing input was peripheral blood. The V call is TRBV4-3, the J call TRBJ1-6; D gene uncertain. The TCR originated in a man between 50 and 59 years old with active COVID-19. This CDR3 is CASSQDILSPLHF. CDR3 nucleotides: TGCGCCAGCAGCCAAGATATACTCTCACCCCTCCACTTT.